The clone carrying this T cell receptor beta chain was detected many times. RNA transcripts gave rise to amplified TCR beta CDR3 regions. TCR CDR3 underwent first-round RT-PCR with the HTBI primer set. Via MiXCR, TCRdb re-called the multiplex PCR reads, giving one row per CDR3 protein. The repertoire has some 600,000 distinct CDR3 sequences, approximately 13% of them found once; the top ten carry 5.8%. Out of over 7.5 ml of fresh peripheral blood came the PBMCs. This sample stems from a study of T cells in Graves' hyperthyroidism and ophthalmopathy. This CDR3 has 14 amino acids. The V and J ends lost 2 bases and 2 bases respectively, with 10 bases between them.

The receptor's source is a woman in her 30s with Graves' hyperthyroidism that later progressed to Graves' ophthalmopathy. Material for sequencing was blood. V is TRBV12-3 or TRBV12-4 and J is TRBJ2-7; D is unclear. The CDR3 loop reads CASSLPGKTYEQYF. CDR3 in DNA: TGTGCCAGCAGTTTACCCGGCAAGACCTACGAGCAGTACTTC.